This entry lists 21 T cell receptor beta chains sequenced from one sample in a study of shared clonotypes between healthy human individuals. The repertoire was sequenced with immunoSEQ multiplex PCR; TCRdb's copy has only in-frame clones and lacks some. The sample has 2 million to 2.5 million clones, roughly 94% seen once. The sample consisted of naive CD4+ T cells sorted from blood. Documented subset: CD45RA+ positively selected. These receptors were collected from a man in his late teens or twenties in good health.

The rearrangement links TRBV27 to TRBJ2-2, with D possibly being TRBD1 or TRBD2 (5 bases each). CDR3 length equals 19 residues. Per the germline V gene, CDR1 is MNHEY and CDR2 is SMNVEV (reference sequence). Trimming left V 3 bases short and J 3 bases short, with 23 bases between. The CDR3 spells CASSLDPLLTLGDTGELFF. In DNA form, the CDR3 reads TGTGCCAGCAGTTTGGACCCTCTTCTTACTTTGGGGGACACCGGGGAGCTGTTTTTT.

The rearrangement links TRBV10-1 to TRBJ2-3; possibly TRBD2 for D (6 bases). CDR1 WNHNN and CDR2 SYGVQD come from the germline V gene (reference sequence). The CDR3 runs 15 residues. The ends were cut back, 6 bases at V and 6 bases at J, with 19 bases in the middle. CDR3 sequence: CASSMGLSSRDTQYF. The DNA of the CDR3 is TGCGCCAGCAGCATGGGACTTTCATCGCGGGATACGCAGTATTTT.

J is TRBJ1-2 and V is TRBV12-5; D remains unclear. V shed 0 bases and J shed 8 bases, with 16 bases lying between them. The CDR3 runs to 15 residues. The germline gives CDR1 LGHNT, CDR2 FRNRAP. CDR3 amino acids: CASGLVPAGFDGYTF. CDR3 bases: TGTGCTAGTGGTTTGGTACCGGCGGGGTTCGACGGCTACACCTTC.

The chain combines TRBV19 with TRBJ1-6, with D possibly matching TRBD1 (5 bases). The V gene's germline CDR1 is LNHDA and CDR2 SQIVND (reference sequence). This CDR3 is 13 amino acids long. Trimming pared 8 bases from V and 5 bases from J, leaving 10 bases between. This CDR3 is CASRDGHNSPLHF. The CDR3 nucleotides read TGTGCCAGTCGGGACGGCCATAATTCACCCCTCCACTTT.

This clone is a singleton in its sample. V is TRBV6-1 and J is TRBJ1-2; TRBD1 agrees at 9 bases. The germline gives CDR1 MNHNS, CDR2 SASEGT. This CDR3 region has 14 residues. The V and J ends lost 6 bases and 5 bases, in that order; junction bases with no gene match: 7. CDR3 coding DNA: TGTGCCAGCAGCGGGCCGACAGGGGGTTATGGCTACACCTTC. Translating it yields CASSGPTGGYGYTF.

CDR3 coding DNA: TGTGCCAGTAGTATAGAGACAGGGGGGCGTAAAGTCTACGAGCAGTACTTC. It encodes CASSIETGGRKVYEQYF. The chain carries TRBV19 and TRBJ2-7; 9 positions agree with TRBD1. With V trimmed by 0 bases and J by 3 bases, 9 bases remained unmatched. Germline CDR1 LNHDA, CDR2 SQIVND (reference sequence). The CDR3 contains 17 residues.

This clone was observed a single time. The chain is built from TRBV19 and TRBJ1-6; no definite D call. CDR1 and CDR2 from the germline V gene are LNHDA and SQIVND (reference sequence). Deletions cut 6 bases from V and 9 bases from J, with 15 bases between. CDR3 size: 14 residues. CDR3 DNA: TGTGCCAGTAGAAGGGCGGATCTTACTTCACCCCTCCACTTT. It codes for CASRRADLTSPLHF. Full variable domain (remainder filled in from reference TRBV19 and TRBJ1-6): DGGITQSPKYLFRKEGQNVTLSCEQNLNHDAMYWYRQDPGQGLRLIYYSQIVNDFQKGDIAEGYSVSREKKESFPLTVTSAQKNPTAFYLCASRRADLTSPLHFGNGTRLTVT.

The chain employs TRBV2 and TRBJ2-1, with TRBD2 matching over 9 bases. Germline loops: CDR1 SNHLY, CDR2 FYNNEI. The CDR3 loop spans 14 amino acids. Trimming at V came to 10 bases and at J to 6 bases, leaving 10 bases not matched to a gene. The CDR3: CATGSGTSSNEQFF. CDR3 in DNA: TGTGCCACCGGATCCGGGACTAGCTCCAATGAGCAGTTCTTC. Supplemented by reference TRBV2 and TRBJ2-1, the full variable domain reads EPEVTQTPSHQVTQMGQEVILRCVPISNHLYFYWYRQILGQKVEFLVSFYNNEISEKSEIFDDQFSVERPDGSNFTLKIRSTKLEDSAMYFCATGSGTSSNEQFFGPGTRLTVL.

A remark on this clone: The same CDR3 arises from other DNA sequences in this sample as well. The chain has TRBV7-2 and TRBJ1-5; TRBD1 matches at 8 bases. Germline CDR1 SGHTA, CDR2 FQGNSA. The CDR3 is 14 amino acids. V was pared by 5 bases and J by 7 bases, with 7 bases of the junction left unmatched. The CDR3 DNA is TGTGCCAGCAGCCCCCGCCAGGGGGCACAGCCCCAGCATTTT. Residues: CASSPRQGAQPQHF.

As regards this clone: Other DNA variants within this sample encode the same CDR3. This sequence joins TRBV25-1 and TRBJ1-6; perhaps TRBD1 as D (5 bases). Germline V gene lookup returns CDR1 MGHDK and CDR2 SYGVNS. The CDR3 covers 14 residues. With 2 bases removed from V and 3 bases from J, the gap between germline ends came to 5 bases. CDR3 nucleotides: TGTGCCAGCAGTGAAACAGGCTATAATTCACCCCTCCACTTT. Its translation: CASSETGYNSPLHF.

The chain links TRBV6-1 to TRBJ1-5, with a weak D call TRBD1 (5 bases). Trimming left V 7 bases short and J 1 base short, with 14 bases between. The CDR3 is 15 amino acids. The germline CDR1 and CDR2 sequences are MNHNS and SASEGT. The CDR3 DNA reads TGTGCCAGCACCTTGGGGTGGGGCAGCAATCAGCCCCAGCATTTT. This sequence encodes CASTLGWGSNQPQHF.

A remark on this clone: The same CDR3 is also encoded by other DNA sequences in this sample. The V and J genes are TRBV30 and TRBJ2-3; tentatively, D is TRBD1 or TRBD2 (5 bases each). CDR3 length: 13 amino acids. V gave up 3 bases and J gave up 4 bases, with 11 bases separating them. Germline lookup yields CDR1 GTSNPN and CDR2 SVGIG (reference sequence). The CDR3, as DNA: TGTGCCTGGAGCTCGGGGCGCGCAGATACGCAGTATTTT. It specifies CAWSSGRADTQYF.

A note on this clone: A much bigger clone sits one base away, suggesting this may be a read error. Other DNA sequences from this sample encode an identical CDR3 as well. This chain connects TRBV19 to TRBJ1-1, with D uncertain. The CDR3 sequence is 14 residues long. Germline lookup yields CDR1 LNHDA and CDR2 SQIVND (reference sequence). The CDR3, as DNA: TGTGCCAGTAGTATAAGCTCTAGGAACACTGAGGCTTTCTTT. Its translation: CASSISSRNTEAFF.

This clone showed up just once. This chain uses TRBV4-3 with TRBJ2-7, with 7 bases matching TRBD1. The CDR3 covers 14 residues. Trimming cost V 4 bases and J 3 bases; bases outside gene matches: 6. Germline V gene sequence: CDR1 LGHNA, CDR2 YSLEER. CDR3 in amino acids: CASSPRDRLYEQYF. The CDR3 DNA reads as TGCGCCAGCAGCCCCCGGGACAGACTCTACGAGCAGTACTTC.

V is TRBV10-3 and J is TRBJ2-1, with 8 bases aligning to TRBD2. The CDR3 spans 16 residues. Unmatched junction bases numbered 4, after V lost 0 bases and J lost 3 bases. Germline loops: CDR1 ENHRY, CDR2 SYGVKD. The CDR3 DNA is TGTGCCATCAGTGAGTCGGGCGGGAGGAACTACAATGAGCAGTTCTTC. Its translation is CAISESGGRNYNEQFF.

The chain employs TRBV5-1 and TRBJ2-2, with 13 bases that match TRBD2. CDR3 size: 20 residues. Germline V gene sequence: CDR1 SGHRS, CDR2 YFSETQ. V was clipped by 1 base and J by 5 bases; unmatched bases: 14. CDR3 nucleotides: TGCGCCAGCAGCTTGTGGACCGGGACTAGCGGGGTAGGGAGAACCGGGGAGCTGTTTTTT. Translating gives CASSLWTGTSGVGRTGELFF.

V usage is TRBV11-2 and J usage is TRBJ2-2; 9 nucleotides agree with TRBD2. Germline V gene sequence: CDR1 SGHAT, CDR2 FQNNGV. V was clipped by 3 bases and J by 6 bases; unmatched bases: 11. The CDR3 is 17 amino acids. CDR3: CASSFLSAGGTPGELFF. The CDR3 DNA is TGTGCCAGCAGCTTTCTCAGCGCGGGGGGGACGCCCGGGGAGCTGTTTTTT.

This chain links TRBV25-1 with TRBJ1-2; a possible D gene is TRBD1 (5 bases). Germline lookup yields CDR1 MGHDK and CDR2 SYGVNS. Trimming removed 5 bases from V and 3 bases from J, with 13 bases in between. The CDR3 totals 14 residues. This CDR3 reads CASSRAGGDYGYTF. Here the CDR3 DNA reads TGTGCCAGCAGTCGTGCGGGAGGGGACTATGGCTACACCTTC.

The rearrangement joins TRBV7-8 to TRBJ2-3, with 14 positions matching TRBD2. The CDR3 has 19 amino acids. Trimming at V came to 5 bases and at J to 0 bases, leaving 10 bases not matched to a gene. Germline CDR1 and CDR2: SGHVS and FQNEAQ. In DNA, the CDR3 is TGTGCCAGCAGCAAGAGGACTAGCGGGGGGTTGTCTAGCACAGATACGCAGTATTTT. It is translated as CASSKRTSGGLSSTDTQYF.

A single count supports this clone. V is TRBV6-5 and J is TRBJ2-1; 13 nucleotides agree with TRBD2. With V trimmed by 1 base and J by 10 bases, 4 bases remained unmatched. The germline CDR1 and CDR2 sequences are MNHEY and SVGAGI. This CDR3 is built from 15 residues. CDR3 region: CASSYWTSGGREQFF. CDR3 nucleotides: TGTGCCAGCAGTTACTGGACTAGCGGGGGTAGGGAGCAGTTCTTC.

The CDR3 reads CAWSWSGLAGGQETQYF. The CDR3 nucleotides read TGTGCCTGGAGTTGGAGCGGGTTAGCGGGGGGACAAGAGACCCAGTACTTC. The J gene is TRBJ2-5, the V gene TRBV30, with 10 bases matching TRBD2. V lost 2 bases and J lost 2; bases outside the gene matches: 11. This CDR3 is built from 17 residues. Germline lookup yields CDR1 GTSNPN and CDR2 SVGIG (reference sequence).